This record covers a single TCR beta chain. The data belong to a study of graft-versus-host responses after intestinal transplantation. This CDR3 region has 16 residues. Germline assignment: CDR1 MGHDK and CDR2 SYGVNS. The V gene end was trimmed by 6 bases and the J gene end by 2 bases; junction bases not matched to a gene: 9. This table comes from immunoSEQ multiplex PCR, and its TCRdb copy is limited to in-frame clones, with some not included. The table lists about 69,000 clones, roughly 90% of them singletons. The receptor comes from a human patient who received an intestinal transplant, so some T cells may come from the graft donor. The J gene is TRBJ1-2, the V gene TRBV25-1, with TRBD1 matching 10 bases. Sequenced material: bone marrow, taken less than 750 days after intestinal transplantation. Here the CDR3 DNA reads TGTGCCAGCAGCGGGACAGGGGCATTACTAAACTATGGCTACACCTTC. This translates into CASSGTGALLNYGYTF.